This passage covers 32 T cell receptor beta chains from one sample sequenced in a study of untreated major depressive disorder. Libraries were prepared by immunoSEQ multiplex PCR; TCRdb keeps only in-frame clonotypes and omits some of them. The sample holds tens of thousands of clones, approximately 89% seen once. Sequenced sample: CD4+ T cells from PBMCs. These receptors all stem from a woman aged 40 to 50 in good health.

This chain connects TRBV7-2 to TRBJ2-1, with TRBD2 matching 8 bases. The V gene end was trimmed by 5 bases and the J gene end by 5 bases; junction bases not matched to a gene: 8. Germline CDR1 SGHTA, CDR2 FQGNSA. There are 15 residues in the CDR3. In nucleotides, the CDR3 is TGTGCCAGCAGCACGGAAGCGGGAGAGCACAATGAGCAGTTCTTC. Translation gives CASSTEAGEHNEQFF. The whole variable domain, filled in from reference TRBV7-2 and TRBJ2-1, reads GAGVSQSPSNKVTEKGKDVELRCDPISGHTALYWYRQSLGQGLEFLIYFQGNSAPDKSGLPSDRFSAERTGGSVSTLTIQRTQQEDSAVYLCASSTEAGEHNEQFFGPGTRLTVL.

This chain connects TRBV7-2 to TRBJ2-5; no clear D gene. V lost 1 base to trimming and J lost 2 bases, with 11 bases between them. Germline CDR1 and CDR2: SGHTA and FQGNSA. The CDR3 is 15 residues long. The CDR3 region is CASSLGPGAQETQYF. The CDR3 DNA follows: TGTGCCAGCAGCTTAGGCCCAGGCGCTCAAGAGACCCAGTACTTC.

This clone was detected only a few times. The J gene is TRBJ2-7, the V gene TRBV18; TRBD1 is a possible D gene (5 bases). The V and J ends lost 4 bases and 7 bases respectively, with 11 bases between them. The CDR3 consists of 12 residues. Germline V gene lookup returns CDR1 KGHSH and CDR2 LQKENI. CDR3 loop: CASSLRQKEQYF. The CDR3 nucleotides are TGTGCCAGCTCACTCCGACAGAAGGAGCAGTACTTC.

CDR3: CASSERAPRGQYV. In nucleotides, the CDR3 is TGTGCCAGCAGTGAAAGGGCTCCCCGTGGGCAGTACGTC. The V gene is TRBV6-1, the J gene TRBJ2-7; D uncertain. From germline, CDR1 is MNHNS and CDR2 SASEGT. The CDR3 runs to 13 residues. V was cut by 2 bases and J by 9 bases, with 14 bases left in between.

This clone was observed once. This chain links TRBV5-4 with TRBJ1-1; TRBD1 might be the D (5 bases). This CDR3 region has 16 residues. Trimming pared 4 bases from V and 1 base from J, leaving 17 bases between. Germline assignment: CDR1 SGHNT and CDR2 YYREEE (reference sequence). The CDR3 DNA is TGTGCCAGCAGCGGGGAGAGGAGGGGTGGGAACACTGAAGCTTTCTTT. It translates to CASSGERRGGNTEAFF. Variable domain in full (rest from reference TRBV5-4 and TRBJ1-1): ETGVTQSPTHLIKTRGQQVTLRCSSQSGHNTVSWYQQALGQGPQFIFQYYREEENGRGNFPPRFSGLQFPNYSSELNVNALELDDSALYLCASSGERRGGNTEAFFGQGTRLTVV.

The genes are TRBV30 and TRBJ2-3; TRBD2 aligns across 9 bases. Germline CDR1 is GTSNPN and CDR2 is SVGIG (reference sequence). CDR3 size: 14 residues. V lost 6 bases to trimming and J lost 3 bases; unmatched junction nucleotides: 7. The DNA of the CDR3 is TGTGCCTGCTCCGGGACTAGCAGGACAGATACGCAGTATTTT. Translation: CACSGTSRTDTQYF. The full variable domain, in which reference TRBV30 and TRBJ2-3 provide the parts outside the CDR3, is SQTIHQWPATLVQPVGSPLSLECTVEGTSNPNLYWYRQAAGRGLQLLFYSVGIGQISSEVPQNLSASRPQDRQFILSSKKLLLSDSGFYLCACSGTSRTDTQYFGPGTRLTVL.

This CDR3 is CASSLLETEAFF. CDR3 nucleotide sequence: TGTGCCAGCAGTTTACTAGAAACTGAAGCTTTCTTT. This chain connects TRBV28 to TRBJ1-1, with no clear D. The V and J ends lost 2 bases and 5 bases respectively, with 6 bases between them. Germline loops: CDR1 MDHEN, CDR2 SYDVKM. The CDR3 extends over 12 amino acids.

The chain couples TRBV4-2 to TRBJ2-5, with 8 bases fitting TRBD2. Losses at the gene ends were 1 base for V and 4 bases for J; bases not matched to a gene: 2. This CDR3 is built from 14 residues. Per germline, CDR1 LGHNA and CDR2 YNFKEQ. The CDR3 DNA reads TGTGCCAGCAGCCAAGTTAGCGGGATAGAGACCCAGTACTTC. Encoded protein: CASSQVSGIETQYF.

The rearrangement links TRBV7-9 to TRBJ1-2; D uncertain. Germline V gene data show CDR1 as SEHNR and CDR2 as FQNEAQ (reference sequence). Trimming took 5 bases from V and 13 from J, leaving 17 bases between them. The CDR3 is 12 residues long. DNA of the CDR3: TGTGCCAGCAGCCAAGTAGACAATTCTGCCACCTTC. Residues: CASSQVDNSATF.

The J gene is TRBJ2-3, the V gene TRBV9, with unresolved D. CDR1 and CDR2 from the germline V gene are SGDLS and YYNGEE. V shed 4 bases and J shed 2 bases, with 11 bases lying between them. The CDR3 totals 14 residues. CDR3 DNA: TGTGCCAGCAGCTCGCGTGGGGTCACAGATACGCAGTATTTT. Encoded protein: CASSSRGVTDTQYF. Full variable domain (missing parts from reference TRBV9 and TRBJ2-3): DSGVTQTPKHLITATGQRVTLRCSPRSGDLSVYWYQQSLDQGLQFLIQYYNGEERAKGNILERFSAQQFPDLHSELNLSSLELGDSALYFCASSSRGVTDTQYFGPGTRLTVL.

Written as DNA, the CDR3 is TGTGCCAGCGGCCACCCTCTAAGGCAGGGGACTGAAGCTTTCTTT. As protein: CASGHPLRQGTEAFF. The chain combines TRBV6-5 with TRBJ1-1; D possibly corresponds to TRBD1 (6 bases). V lost 8 bases and J lost 5, with 21 bases in between. Germline V gives CDR1 MNHEY, CDR2 SVGAGI. This CDR3 comprises 15 residues.

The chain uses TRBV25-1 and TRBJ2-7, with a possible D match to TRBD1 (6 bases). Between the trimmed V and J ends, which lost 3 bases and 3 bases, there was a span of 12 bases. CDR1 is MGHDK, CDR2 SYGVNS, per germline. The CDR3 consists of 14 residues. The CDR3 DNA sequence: TGTGCCAGCAGTGATGAGGACAGACACTACGAGCAGTACTTC. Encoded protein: CASSDEDRHYEQYF.

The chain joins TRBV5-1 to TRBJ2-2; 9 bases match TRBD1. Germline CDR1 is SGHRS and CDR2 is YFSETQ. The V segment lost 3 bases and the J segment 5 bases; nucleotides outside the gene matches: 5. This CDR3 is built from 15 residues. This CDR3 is CASSSTGGRTGELFF. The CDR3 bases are TGCGCCAGCAGCTCGACAGGGGGAAGGACCGGGGAGCTGTTTTTT. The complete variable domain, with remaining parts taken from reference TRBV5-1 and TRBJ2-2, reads KAGVTQTPRYLIKTRGQQVTLSCSPISGHRSVSWYQQTPGQGLQFLFEYFSETQRNKGNFPGRFSGRQFSNSRSEMNVSTLELGDSALYLCASSSTGGRTGELFFGEGSRLTVL.

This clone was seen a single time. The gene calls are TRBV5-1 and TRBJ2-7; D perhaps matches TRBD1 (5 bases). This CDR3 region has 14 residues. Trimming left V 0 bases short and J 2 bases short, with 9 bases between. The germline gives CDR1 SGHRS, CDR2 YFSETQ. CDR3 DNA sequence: TGCGCCAGCAGCTTGGAAGGGGTCACCTACGAGCAGTACTTC. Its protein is CASSLEGVTYEQYF.

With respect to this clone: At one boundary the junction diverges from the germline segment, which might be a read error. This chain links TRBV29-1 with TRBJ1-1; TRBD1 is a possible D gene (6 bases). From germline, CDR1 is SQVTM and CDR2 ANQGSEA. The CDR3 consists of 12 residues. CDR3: CSAAYGDTEAFF. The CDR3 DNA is TGCAGCGCCGCCTATGGGGACACCGAAGCTTTCTTT.

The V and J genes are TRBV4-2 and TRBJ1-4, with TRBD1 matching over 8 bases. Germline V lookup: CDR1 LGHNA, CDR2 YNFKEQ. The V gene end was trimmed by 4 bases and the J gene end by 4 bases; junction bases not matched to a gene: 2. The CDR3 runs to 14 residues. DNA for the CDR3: TGTGCCAGCAGCCGAGGGACAGGTAATGAAAAACTGTTTTTT. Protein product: CASSRGTGNEKLFF.

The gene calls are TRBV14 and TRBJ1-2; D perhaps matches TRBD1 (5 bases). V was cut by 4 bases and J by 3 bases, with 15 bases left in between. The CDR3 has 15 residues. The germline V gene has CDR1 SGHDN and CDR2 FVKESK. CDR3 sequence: CASSRPGGYDYGYTF. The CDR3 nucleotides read TGTGCCAGCAGCCGTCCCGGGGGGTATGACTATGGCTACACCTTC. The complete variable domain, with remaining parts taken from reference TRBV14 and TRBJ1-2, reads EAGVTQFPSHSVIEKGQTVTLRCDPISGHDNLYWYRRVMGKEIKFLLHFVKESKQDESGMPNNRFLAERTGGTYSTLKVQPAELEDSGVYFCASSRPGGYDYGYTFGSGTRLTVV.

CDR3 sequence: CASSPGTGNTEAFF. The CDR3 nucleotides are TGCGCCAGCAGCCCCGGGACAGGGAACACTGAAGCTTTCTTT. V is TRBV5-1 and J is TRBJ1-1, with 8 nucleotides matching TRBD1. The CDR3 is 14 residues long. V trimming: 4 bases; J trimming: 1 base; junction bases outside the gene matches: 3. Germline lookup yields CDR1 SGHRS and CDR2 YFSETQ.

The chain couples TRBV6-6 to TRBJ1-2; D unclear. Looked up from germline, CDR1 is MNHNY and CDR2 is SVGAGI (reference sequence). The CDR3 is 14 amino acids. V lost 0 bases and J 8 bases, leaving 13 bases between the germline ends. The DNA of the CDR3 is TGTGCCAGCAGTTACTCGGGAAGGGTGGGCGGCTACACCTTC. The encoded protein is CASSYSGRVGGYTF.

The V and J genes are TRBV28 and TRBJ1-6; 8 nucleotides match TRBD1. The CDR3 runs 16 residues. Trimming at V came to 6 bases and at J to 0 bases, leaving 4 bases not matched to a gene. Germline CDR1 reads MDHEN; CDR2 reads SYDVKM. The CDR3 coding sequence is TGTGCCAGCAGAAGACAGGGGAGCTCCTATAATTCACCCCTCCACTTT. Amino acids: CASRRQGSSYNSPLHF.

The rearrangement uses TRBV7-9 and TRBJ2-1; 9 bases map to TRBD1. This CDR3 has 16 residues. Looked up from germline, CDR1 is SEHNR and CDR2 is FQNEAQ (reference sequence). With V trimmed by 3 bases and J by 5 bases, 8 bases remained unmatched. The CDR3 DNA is TGTGCCAGCAGCTTGAGGTTGGGACAGGGAGACAATGAGCAGTTCTTC. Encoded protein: CASSLRLGQGDNEQFF.

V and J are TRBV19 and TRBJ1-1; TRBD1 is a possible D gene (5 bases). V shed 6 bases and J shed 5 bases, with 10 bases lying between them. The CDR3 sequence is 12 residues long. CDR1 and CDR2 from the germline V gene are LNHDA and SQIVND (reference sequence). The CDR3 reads CASRGVGTEAFF. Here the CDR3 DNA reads TGTGCCAGTAGAGGGGTGGGGACTGAAGCTTTCTTT.

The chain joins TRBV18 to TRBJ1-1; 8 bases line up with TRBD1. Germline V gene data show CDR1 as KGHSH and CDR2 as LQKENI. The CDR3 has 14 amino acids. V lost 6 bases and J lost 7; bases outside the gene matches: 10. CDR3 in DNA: TGTGCCAGCTCTCAGGGGACAGGACCTCTTGAAGCTTTCTTT. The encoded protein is CASSQGTGPLEAFF.

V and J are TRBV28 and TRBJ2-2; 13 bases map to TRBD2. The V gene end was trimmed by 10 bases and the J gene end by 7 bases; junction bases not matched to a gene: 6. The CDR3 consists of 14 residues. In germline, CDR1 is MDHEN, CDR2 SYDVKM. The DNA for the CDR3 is TGTGCCATGTCGACTAGCGGGAGGTTCGGGGAGCTGTTTTTT. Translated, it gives CAMSTSGRFGELFF.

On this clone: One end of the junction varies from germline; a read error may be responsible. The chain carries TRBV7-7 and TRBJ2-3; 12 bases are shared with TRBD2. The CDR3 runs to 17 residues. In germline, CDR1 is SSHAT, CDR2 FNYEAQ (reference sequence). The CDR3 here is CASSPGTSGWSTDTQYF. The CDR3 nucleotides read TGTGCTAGCAGCCCCGGGACTAGCGGGTGGAGCACAGATACGCAGTATTTT.

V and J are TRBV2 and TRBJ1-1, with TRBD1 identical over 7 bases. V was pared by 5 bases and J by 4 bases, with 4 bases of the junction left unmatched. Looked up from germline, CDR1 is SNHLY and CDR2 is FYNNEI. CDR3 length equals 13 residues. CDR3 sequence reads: CASSSPGGTEAFF. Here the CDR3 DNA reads TGTGCCAGCAGTTCACCAGGGGGCACTGAAGCTTTCTTT.

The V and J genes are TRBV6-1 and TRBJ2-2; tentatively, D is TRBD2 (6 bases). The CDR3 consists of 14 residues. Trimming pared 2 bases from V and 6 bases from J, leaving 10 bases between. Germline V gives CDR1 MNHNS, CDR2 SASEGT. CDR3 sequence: CASSEQEGSGELFF. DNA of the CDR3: TGTGCCAGCAGTGAACAGGAGGGATCCGGGGAGCTGTTTTTT.

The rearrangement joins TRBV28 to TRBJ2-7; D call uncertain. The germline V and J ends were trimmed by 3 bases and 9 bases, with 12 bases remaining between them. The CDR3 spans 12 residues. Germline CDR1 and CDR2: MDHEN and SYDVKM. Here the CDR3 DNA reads TGTGCCAGCAGTTTTGGGTCAATGGGGCAGTACTTC. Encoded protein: CASSFGSMGQYF.

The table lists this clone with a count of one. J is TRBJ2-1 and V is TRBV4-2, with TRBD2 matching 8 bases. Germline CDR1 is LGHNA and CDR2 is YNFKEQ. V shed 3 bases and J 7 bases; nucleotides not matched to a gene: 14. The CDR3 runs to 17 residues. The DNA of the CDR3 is TGTGCCAGCAGCCAGGGTCATGACGGGGGGGCGGCGAATGAGCAGTTCTTC. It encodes CASSQGHDGGAANEQFF.

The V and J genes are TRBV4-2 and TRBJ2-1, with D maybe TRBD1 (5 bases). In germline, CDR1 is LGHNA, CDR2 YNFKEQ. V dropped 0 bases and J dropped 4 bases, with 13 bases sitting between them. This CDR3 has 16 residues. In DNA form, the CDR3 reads TGTGCCAGCAGCCAAGATAGGCAGGGAACTTACAATGAGCAGTTCTTC. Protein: CASSQDRQGTYNEQFF.

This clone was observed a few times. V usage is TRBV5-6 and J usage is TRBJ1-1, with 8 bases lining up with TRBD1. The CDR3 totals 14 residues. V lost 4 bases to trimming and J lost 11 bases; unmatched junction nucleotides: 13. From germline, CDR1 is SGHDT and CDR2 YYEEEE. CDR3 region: CASSPAAQTGAAFF. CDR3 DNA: TGTGCCAGCAGCCCCGCCGCTCAGACAGGGGCCGCTTTCTTT.

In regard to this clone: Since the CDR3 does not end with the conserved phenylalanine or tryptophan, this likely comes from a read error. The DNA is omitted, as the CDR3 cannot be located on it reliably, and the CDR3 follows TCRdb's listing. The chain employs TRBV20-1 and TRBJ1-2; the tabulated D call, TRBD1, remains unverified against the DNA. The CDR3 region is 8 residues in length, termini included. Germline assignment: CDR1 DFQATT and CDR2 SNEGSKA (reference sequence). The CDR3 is CSASARVM.